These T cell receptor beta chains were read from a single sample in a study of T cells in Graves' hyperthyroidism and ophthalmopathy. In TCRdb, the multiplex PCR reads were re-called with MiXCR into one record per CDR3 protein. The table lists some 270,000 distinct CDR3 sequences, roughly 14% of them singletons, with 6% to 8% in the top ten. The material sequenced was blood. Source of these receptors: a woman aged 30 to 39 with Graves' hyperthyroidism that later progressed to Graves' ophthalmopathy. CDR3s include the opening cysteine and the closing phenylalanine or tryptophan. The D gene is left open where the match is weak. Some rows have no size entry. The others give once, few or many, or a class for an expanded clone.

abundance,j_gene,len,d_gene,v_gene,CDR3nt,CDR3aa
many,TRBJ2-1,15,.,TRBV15,TGTGCCACCAGCAGAGAAGGGCTAGCTGAGAATGAGCAGTTCTTC,CATSREGLAENEQFF
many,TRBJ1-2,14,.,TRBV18,TGTGCCAGCTCACCTGGAGGGAGAAACTATGGCTACACCTTC,CASSPGGRNYGYTF
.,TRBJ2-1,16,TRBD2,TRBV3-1,TGTGCCAGCAGCCAAGTAGTGACTAGCGGGGTCAATGAGCAGTTCTTC,CASSQVVTSGVNEQFF
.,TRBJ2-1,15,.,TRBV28,TGTGCCAGCAGTTCCCCGGGACTGCCGTACAATGAGCAGTTCTTC,CASSSPGLPYNEQFF
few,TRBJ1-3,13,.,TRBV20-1,TGCAGTGCTAGTGGGGGGGCTGGAAACACCATATATTTT,CSASGGAGNTIYF
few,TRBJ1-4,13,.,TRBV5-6,TGTGCCAGCAGCCGGACAGAGGACGAAAAACTGTTTTTT,CASSRTEDEKLFF
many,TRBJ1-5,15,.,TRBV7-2,TGTGCCAGCAGCTTAAATCCGGGGGGGAATCAGCCCCAGCATTTT,CASSLNPGGNQPQHF
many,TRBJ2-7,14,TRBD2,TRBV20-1,TGCAGTGCCCCTCCGGGACTAGTCGTCTACGAGCAGTACTTC,CSAPPGLVVYEQYF
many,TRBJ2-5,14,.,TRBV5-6,TGTGCCAGCAGCTTTTTAAGGACAGAGGAGACCCAGTACTTC,CASSFLRTEETQYF
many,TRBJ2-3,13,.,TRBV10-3,TGTGCCATCAGTGGCCAGGACAGCCGAACGCAGTATTTT,CAISGQDSRTQYF
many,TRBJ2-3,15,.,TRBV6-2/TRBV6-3,TGTGCCACCCGTGGGATTAGCGGTAGCACAGATACGCAGTATTTT,CATRGISGSTDTQYF
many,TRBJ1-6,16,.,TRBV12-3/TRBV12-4,TGTGCCAGCAGTCCCGATCCGACAGTCTATAATTCACCCCTCCACTTT,CASSPDPTVYNSPLHF
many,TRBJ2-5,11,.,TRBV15,TGTGCCACCAGCAGTGGAGAGACCCAGTACTTC,CATSSGETQYF
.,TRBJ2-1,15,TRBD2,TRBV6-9,TGTGCCAGCAGTTGGACTAGCCCAGACTACAATGGGCAGTTCTTC,CASSWTSPDYNGQFF
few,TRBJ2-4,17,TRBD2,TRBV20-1,TGCAGTGCTATCTTCCTAGCGGGAGTAAACGACAAAAACATTCAGTACTTC,CSAIFLAGVNDKNIQYF
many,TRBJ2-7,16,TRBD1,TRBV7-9,TGTGCCAGCAGCTCTGACAGGGGGCAATCCCTTTACGAGCAGTACTTC,CASSSDRGQSLYEQYF
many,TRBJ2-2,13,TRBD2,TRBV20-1,TGCAGTGGGACTAGCGGGAGACCCGGGGAGCTGTTTTTT,CSGTSGRPGELFF
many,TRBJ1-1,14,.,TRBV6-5,TGTGCCAGCAGTTACGCCGACAGGCCCAATGAAGCTTTCTTT,CASSYADRPNEAFF
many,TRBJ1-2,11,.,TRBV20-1,TGCAGTGCTAACAGGGAAGATGGCTACACCTTC,CSANREDGYTF
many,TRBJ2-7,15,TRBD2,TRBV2,TGTGCCAGCAGGAGGCTAGCGGAGAGCTCCTACGAGCAGTACTTC,CASRRLAESSYEQYF
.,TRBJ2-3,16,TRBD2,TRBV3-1,TGTGCCAGCAGCTTCCACCCAAGCGGGAGGGCAGATACGCAGTATTTT,CASSFHPSGRADTQYF
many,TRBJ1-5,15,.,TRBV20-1,TGCAGTGCTAGAGAGGCGGGTACGGGCAATCAGCCCCAGCATTTT,CSAREAGTGNQPQHF
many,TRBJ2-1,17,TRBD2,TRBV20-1,TGCAGTGCCGCCCTAGCGGGGGGTAGACAGGGGTGGGATGAGCAGTTCTTC,CSAALAGGRQGWDEQFF
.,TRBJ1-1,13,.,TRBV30,TGTGCCTGGCGCCCCCCCCGGGTTACTGAAGCTTTCTTT,CAWRPPRVTEAFF
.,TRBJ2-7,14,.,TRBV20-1,TGCAGTGCCGCTACCGGGACGGGTACCTACGAGCAGTACTTC,CSAATGTGTYEQYF
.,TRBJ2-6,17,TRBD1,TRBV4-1,TGCGCCAGCAGCCTAGGGACAGGCATCTCTGGGGCCAACGTCCTGACTTTC,CASSLGTGISGANVLTF
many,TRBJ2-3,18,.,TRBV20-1,TGCAGTGCTGCCCCCCTTACCCTTGGACTACTCCTCACAGATACGCAGTATTTT,CSAAPLTLGLLLTDTQYF
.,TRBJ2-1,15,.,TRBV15,TGTGCCACCAGCAGCCGTGAACGGGCGCGTAATGAGCAGTTCTTC,CATSSRERARNEQFF
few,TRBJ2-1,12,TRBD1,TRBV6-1,TGTGCCAGCACCGACAGGGCTACTGAGCAGTTCTTC,CASTDRATEQFF
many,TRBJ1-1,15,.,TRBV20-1,TGCAGTGCTAGAGTTTTCGGGCCTGGAGGGACTGAAGCTTTCTTT,CSARVFGPGGTEAFF
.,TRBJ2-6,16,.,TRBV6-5,TGTGCCAGCATTACCCCCAGGGTCTCTGGGGCCAACGTCCTGACTTTC,CASITPRVSGANVLTF
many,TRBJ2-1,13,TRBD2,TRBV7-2,TGTGCCAGCAGCCTTGGGTCGGGACTAGAGCAGTTCTTC,CASSLGSGLEQFF
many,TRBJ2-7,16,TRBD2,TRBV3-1,TGTGCCAGCAGCCAAGTATATAGCGGGAGAGGCGACGAGCAGTACTTC,CASSQVYSGRGDEQYF